Presented here are 14 T cell receptor beta chains from one specimen sequenced in a study of molecular identifiers for immune sequencing clone quantification. TCRdb recomputed calls from the PCR reads with MiXCR, one row per CDR3 protein. The sample records about 36,000 distinct CDR3 sequences, around 18% being singletons. Sequenced sample: naive CD8+ T cells from blood, with Jurkat cell RNA spiked in. As to subset: FACS-sorted CD8+CD4-CCR7+CD45RA+ naive T cells. These TCRs come from a human donor in good health. Some libraries in this study had Jurkat cell RNA spiked in.

At least ten counts were recorded for this clonotype. The chain joins TRBV6-5 to TRBJ1-5, with unresolved D. The ends were cut back, 4 bases at V and 4 bases at J, with 8 bases in the middle. Germline V gene data show CDR1 as MNHEY and CDR2 as SVGAGI. This CDR3 region has 13 residues. DNA for the CDR3: TGTGCCAGCAGTTGGGGTCTTAATCAGCCCCAGCATTTT. Translation gives CASSWGLNQPQHF.

On this clonotype itself: One base away lies a much larger clone, so this may be a sequencing read error. V usage is TRBV7-9 and J usage is TRBJ2-7; D uncertain. Deletions cut 2 bases from V and 6 bases from J, with 14 bases between. Germline V gene lookup returns CDR1 SEHNR and CDR2 FQNEAQ (reference sequence). The CDR3 runs to 14 residues. CDR3 DNA sequence: TGTGCCAGCAGCTTAAATGGGAACGCATCCGAGCAGTACTTC. Its translation is CASSLNGNASEQYF.

This clonotype was recorded at least ten times. For the CDR3, the DNA is TGTGCCAGCAGTTTCGGGACCTACAATGAGCAGTTCTTC. Protein: CASSFGTYNEQFF. The chain employs TRBV12-3 or TRBV12-4 and TRBJ2-1; possible D gene TRBD2, 5 bases. The CDR3 consists of 13 residues. The V gene lost 3 bases and the J gene lost 2 bases, with 5 bases spanning the gap.

This clonotype showed up many times. V and J are TRBV12-3 or TRBV12-4 and TRBJ1-1; D is unresolved. Trimming removed 6 bases at V and 3 bases at J, with 11 bases between. The CDR3 runs to 13 residues. CDR3 region: CASRAIRDTEAFF. The CDR3 coding sequence is TGTGCCAGCAGGGCGATTCGGGACACTGAAGCTTTCTTT.

The chain recombines TRBV7-6 with TRBJ2-3, with unresolved D. CDR1 and CDR2 from the germline V gene are SGHVS and FNYEAQ. V shed 2 bases and J shed 2 bases, with 8 bases lying between them. The CDR3 is 14 residues long. For the CDR3, the DNA is TGTGCCAGCAGCTTACAGGAGTTCACAGATACGCAGTATTTT. It yields the protein CASSLQEFTDTQYF.

This clonotype has at least ten counts. This chain uses TRBV6-1 with TRBJ1-1; perhaps TRBD1 as D (6 bases). The CDR3 covers 11 residues. Germline-derived CDR1 and CDR2 are MNHNS and SASEGT. Trimming took 7 bases from V and 11 from J, leaving 14 bases between them. The CDR3 protein is CASIWGTMAFF. Here the CDR3 DNA reads TGTGCCAGCATTTGGGGGACAATGGCTTTCTTT.

Ten or more counts support this clonotype. The chain is built from TRBV7-9 and TRBJ2-7; TRBD1 agrees at 8 bases. With 1 base clipped from V and 2 bases from J, the junction kept 7 bases outside the gene matches. CDR1 and CDR2 from the germline V gene are SEHNR and FQNEAQ (reference sequence). This CDR3 has 16 amino acids. Here the CDR3 reads CASSLGYGTGPYEQYF. The CDR3 bases are TGTGCCAGCAGCTTAGGATACGGGACAGGTCCCTACGAGCAGTACTTC.

This clonotype was picked up a small number of times. This chain connects TRBV7-6 to TRBJ2-3, with 7 bases aligning to TRBD2. The trim removed 4 bases at V and 6 bases at J, leaving 4 bases unmatched. The CDR3 contains 13 residues. CDR1 is SGHVS and CDR2 is FNYEAQ in the germline V gene. This CDR3 reads CASSWTSWDTQYF. The DNA of the CDR3 is TGTGCCAGCAGCTGGACTAGTTGGGATACGCAGTATTTT.

Remarks on this clonotype: A much larger clone lies a single base off, so this may be a read error. This chain joins TRBV6-5 and TRBJ1-1; no clear D. This CDR3 has 13 residues. The germline V gene encodes CDR1 MNHEY and CDR2 SVGAGI. Deletions cut 4 bases from V and 8 bases from J, with 14 bases between. The CDR3: CASSWTKRSEAFF. Written as DNA, the CDR3 is TGTGCCAGCAGTTGGACGAAAAGGAGCGAAGCTTTCTTT.

This clonotype was counted many times. The chain joins TRBV15 to TRBJ2-7; D remains unclear. Trimming took off 6 bases at V and 0 bases at J, with 6 bases between the two ends. This CDR3 has 12 residues. Germline V gene lookup returns CDR1 LNHNV and CDR2 YYDKDF (reference sequence). The CDR3 DNA sequence: TGTGCCACCAGTGCCGCCTCCTACGAGCAGTACTTC. Its protein is CATSAASYEQYF.

The rearrangement joins TRBV28 to TRBJ1-5; 7 bases align to TRBD1. CDR1 MDHEN and CDR2 SYDVKM come from the germline V gene. V lost 6 bases and J lost 16; bases outside the gene matches: 15. This CDR3 is 13 amino acids long. CDR3 coding DNA: TGTGCCAGCAGCTGGGGCTTTGAGGGACAGCCCCATTTT. Its protein is CASSWGFEGQPHF.

Ten or more counts support this clonotype. CDR3: CASSPRTDKPYEQYF. DNA of the CDR3: TGTGCCAGCAGCCCACGGACAGACAAGCCCTACGAGCAGTACTTC. The J gene is TRBJ2-7, the V gene TRBV7-9; D may be TRBD1 (6 bases). CDR1 and CDR2 from the germline V gene are SEHNR and FQNEAQ (reference sequence). This CDR3 contains 15 residues. V lost 5 bases to trimming and J lost 2 bases, with 16 bases between them.

On this clonotype itself: This may come from a read error, since a much larger clone is one base off. The rearrangement links TRBV9 to TRBJ2-1; D uncertain. Per the germline V gene, CDR1 is SGDLS and CDR2 is YYNGEE. CDR3 length: 12 amino acids. The CDR3 DNA follows: TGTGCCAACAGCTCAGACGGGCATAAGCAGTTCTTC. It specifies CANSSDGHKQFF.

This clonotype was recorded at least ten times. The J gene is TRBJ1-1, the V gene TRBV29-1; 10 bases align to TRBD1. From germline, CDR1 is SQVTM and CDR2 ANQGSEA. The ends lost 2 bases at V and 5 bases at J; junction bases unmatched: 5. The CDR3 loop spans 14 amino acids. The CDR3 DNA follows: TGCAGCGTTGAAACGGGACAGGGGTGGACTGAAGCTTTCTTT. Translation: CSVETGQGWTEAFF. The variable domain in full, completed from reference TRBV29-1 and TRBJ1-1, reads SAVISQKPSRDICQRGTSLTIQCQVDSQVTMMFWYRQQPGQSLTLIATANQGSEATYESGFVIDKFPISRPNLTFSTLTVSNMSPEDSSIYLCSVETGQGWTEAFFGQGTRLTVV.